A selection of T cell receptor beta chains follows, all from one sample in a study. The repertoire was sequenced with immunoSEQ multiplex PCR; TCRdb's copy has only in-frame clones and lacks some. The sample yields approximately 70,000 clones, about 93% seen once. The sequencing sample was made of PBMCs. These receptors were collected from a man aged 35 to 55 with rheumatoid arthritis. CDR3s include the opening cysteine and the closing phenylalanine or tryptophan. A D gene is named only where the DNA matches it firmly. Clone size appears in some rows only: once, few, many, or a class for an expanded clone.

>NA|TRBV7-3|TRBD1|TRBJ2-1
CASSLRGFGQGYEQFF
TGTGCCAGCAGCTTACGTGGTTTTGGACAGGGTTATGAGCAGTTCTTC
>NA|TRBV7-9|NA|TRBJ1-5
CASSQTGSSNQPQHF
TGTGCCAGCAGCCAAACAGGAAGTTCCAATCAGCCCCAGCATTTT
>NA|TRBV7-9|NA|TRBJ1-5
CASSEYGTSNQPQHF
TGTGCCAGCAGCGAATACGGGACCTCGAATCAGCCCCAGCATTTT
>NA|TRBV7-2|TRBD2|TRBJ2-1
CASSFIAGTSPGKRNEQFF
TGTGCCAGCAGCTTCATTGCCGGGACTAGCCCAGGGAAAAGGAATGAGCAGTTCTTC
>NA|TRBV27|NA|TRBJ1-2
CASSLRGTDPYGYTF
TGTGCCAGCAGTCTCCGAGGAACCGACCCCTATGGCTACACCTTC
>few|TRBV30|NA|TRBJ2-7
CAWSGLGRDPYF
TGTGCCTGGAGTGGTTTAGGGCGAGACCCGTACTTC
>NA|TRBV5-1|TRBD1|TRBJ2-5
CASNRGQAQETQYF
TGCGCCAGCAACCGAGGACAGGCTCAAGAGACCCAGTACTTC
>NA|TRBV5-1|TRBD2|TRBJ2-1
CASRLSAGGNEQFF
TGCGCCAGCAGGTTATCGGCGGGGGGTAATGAGCAGTTCTTC
>once|TRBV7-6|NA|TRBJ1-2
CASSLETGRMGGYTF
TGTGCCAGCAGCTTAGAGACAGGAAGGATGGGTGGCTACACCTTC
>NA|TRBV27|TRBD2|TRBJ2-7
CASSLGTSGSEQYF
TGTGCCAGCAGTTTAGGGACTAGTGGCTCCGAGCAGTACTTC